The table lists the clone carrying this TCR beta chain with a few counts. The PCR made use of 60 Vbeta and 13 Jbeta primers. Produced via immunoSEQ multiplex PCR; TCRdb's table is partial and in-frame only. Here the sample spans approximately 210,000 clones, roughly 77% being singletons. This sample stems from a study of cytomegalovirus exposure and HLA in healthy donors. Germline CDR1 reads MGHRA; CDR2 reads YSYEKL. The CDR3 is made up of 12 amino acids. V was trimmed by 4 bases and J by 8 bases, leaving 11 bases between them. The sample was PBMCs. The origin of this receptor is a woman aged 50 to 65 in good health and CMV-seronegative. The gene calls are TRBV4-1 and TRBJ1-1; D ambiguous. CDR3 sequence (DNA): TGCGCCAGCAGCCGTCCCCTAGGAGAAGCTTTCTTT. Protein product: CASSRPLGEAFF.